This T cell receptor (beta chain) was obtained from a study of control samples from healthy donors and cancer patients. Data came from immunoSEQ multiplex PCR; TCRdb stores just in-frame clones and leaves some out. The sample yields 130,000 to 150,000 clones, 91% seen once. The sequenced sample consisted of blood. This clonotype was sampled from a man aged 30 to 45 in good health.

The CDR3 sequence is CASSQSYPDRSNSPLHF. CDR3 coding DNA: TGCGCCAGCAGCCAATCCTACCCTGACAGGAGCAATTCACCCCTCCACTTT. V and J are TRBV4-1 and TRBJ1-6; a possible D gene is TRBD1 (6 bases). V was trimmed by 2 bases and J by 7 bases, leaving 18 bases between them. CDR1 MGHRA and CDR2 YSYEKL come from the germline V gene. This CDR3 comprises 17 residues.